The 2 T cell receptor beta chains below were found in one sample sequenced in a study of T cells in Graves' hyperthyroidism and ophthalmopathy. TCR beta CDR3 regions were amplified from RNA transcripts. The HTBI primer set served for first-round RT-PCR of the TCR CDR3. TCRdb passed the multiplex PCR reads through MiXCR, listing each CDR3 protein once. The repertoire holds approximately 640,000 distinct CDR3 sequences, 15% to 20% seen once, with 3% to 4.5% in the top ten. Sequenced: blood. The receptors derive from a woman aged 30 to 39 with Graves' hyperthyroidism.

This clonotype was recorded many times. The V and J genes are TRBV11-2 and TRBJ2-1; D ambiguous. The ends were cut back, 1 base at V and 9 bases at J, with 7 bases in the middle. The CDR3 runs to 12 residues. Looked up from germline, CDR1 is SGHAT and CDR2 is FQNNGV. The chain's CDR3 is CASSLGASEQFF. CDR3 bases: TGTGCCAGCAGCTTAGGGGCTAGTGAGCAGTTCTTC.

The CDR3 DNA reads as TGTGCCAGCAGCTTGGGGACTAGCGGGTTCTACGAGCAGTACTTC. Translated, it gives CASSLGTSGFYEQYF. The V call is TRBV7-2, the J call TRBJ2-7; TRBD2 matches at 12 bases. The germline CDR1 and CDR2 sequences are SGHTA and FQGNSA. CDR3 length: 15 residues. The V segment lost 3 bases and the J segment 3 bases; nucleotides outside the gene matches: 3.